This is a list of T cell receptor beta chains from one sample in a study of CD8 T cells in ankylosing spondylitis. MiXCR, run by TCRdb on the 5' RACE reads, gives a single entry per CDR3 protein. The sample shows fewer than 750,000 distinct CDR3 sequences, around 19% of them seen only once. The sample taken for sequencing was blood, either unsorted or a sorted T cell fraction (not recorded which). These receptors came from a male donor with ankylosing spondylitis. Both conserved end residues are trimmed from each CDR3. Clone size is given for some rows only: seen once, a few or many times, or a class if the clone is expanded.

v_call,cdr3_length,clone_size,cdr3_aa
TRBV11-2,16,NA,ASSRKTGTDALQETQY
TRBV7-8,12,NA,ASTDRQPYNEQF
TRBV7-9,12,NA,ASSRGGNEETQY
TRBV11-2,13,few,ASSSPWTSGETQY
TRBV11-2,12,few,ASSSRTVAYEQY
TRBV25-1,12,few,ASSRWAGKETQY
TRBV29-1,9,NA,SVALSYEQY
TRBV7-2,13,few,ASSRPGSISYEQY
TRBV5-1,12,few,ASSFNFGGTEAF
TRBV7-2,12,NA,ASSLGDLRGEQY
TRBV19,9,NA,ASMTVSGYT
TRBV6-1,13,few,ASSAGTHSSYEQY
TRBV7-8,15,few,ASRTATPSSYNSPLH
TRBV9,12,few,ASSAGWGLQGYT
TRBV2,13,few,ASSPGLGLDNEQF
TRBV5-1,11,few,ASSLNNNYGYT
TRBV20-1,11,NA,SASTPLQETQY
TRBV28,13,NA,ASSFGDRMNTEAF
TRBV9,13,few,ASSYNGLALYEQY
TRBV5-8,12,once,ASYAPGQNYEQY
TRBV5-4,11,NA,ALASTGFNEQY
TRBV5-4,19,few,ASSLRGLAAIQEGRTDTQY
TRBV20-1,11,few,SAGGRGNQPQH
TRBV6-2/TRBV6-3,12,NA,ASSYGHYNQPQH
TRBV12-3/TRBV12-4,12,few,ASTEMGYYYGYT
TRBV15,13,few,ATSRDGQVTYEQY
TRBV18,13,NA,ASSPRSGFVHEQY
TRBV6-1,13,NA,ASSKTDPGIEKLF
TRBV7-8,15,few,ASSFQRGGSSYNEQF
TRBV29-1,16,NA,SGVGQGVASGGLGTQY
TRBV3-1,13,NA,ASSPRTGPLYEQY
TRBV7-2,14,few,ASSLTGGLSNEKLF
TRBV20-1,10,NA,SASRSSYGYT
TRBV20-1,12,few,SARDPNRGDEQF
TRBV12-3/TRBV12-4,12,few,ASRKTGDYNEQF
TRBV20-1,11,few,SARERGYNEQF
TRBV5-1,13,few,ASSHGQDGTDTQY
TRBV6-1,14,NA,ASTNGGTASYNEQF
TRBV5-1,11,NA,ASSLAGGNEAF
TRBV20-1,12,NA,SASPGQGIYEQY
TRBV11-1,13,NA,ASSSRPGGSYEQY
TRBV5-1,14,NA,ASSLTLQGTNTEAF
TRBV12-3/TRBV12-4,14,NA,ASSSGSGGNYNEQF
TRBV7-9,14,NA,ASSPLASGIQETQY
TRBV7-9,12,many,ASSLISANTEAF
TRBV12-3/TRBV12-4,15,NA,ASSLPPTAAIVTEAF
TRBV11-2,10,few,ASSVPVGEQY
TRBV7-3,10,few,ASSNMGHTQY
TRBV6-1,11,NA,ASRPTAQETQY
TRBV12-3/TRBV12-4,12,NA,ASSFSGGPREQF
TRBV6-5,14,NA,ASSSFDSARQETQY
TRBV5-1,10,few,ASSTDREGYT
TRBV29-1,15,NA,SVGDFKPPALYNEQF
TRBV12-3/TRBV12-4,12,many,ASSLLGGPDTQY
TRBV6-1,12,NA,ASSEDRAVEKLF
TRBV4-1,14,few,ASSQGGRGLAGELF
TRBV5-4,10,few,ASSLEKGPQF
TRBV19,11,NA,ASRNSGTGELF